This record concerns one T cell receptor beta chain sequence. Its target is unknown. These data belong to a study of shared clonotypes between healthy human individuals. Whole-study results and caveats: What naive subsets generally showed was a larger estimated richness than memory subsets showed. The authors expected sequencing depth to affect clonotype sharing among donors.

The table came from immunoSEQ multiplex PCR; TCRdb's copy has only in-frame clones and leaves some out. The sample has some 2,000,000 clones; under 97% are singletons. The sequence was collected from a man between 18 and 35 years old in good health. Sequencing used naive CD4+ T cells sorted from blood. As to subset: CD45RA+ positively selected.

Here the CDR3 reads CASSLEARGYTF. CDR3 bases: TGTGCCAGCAGCTTAGAGGCACGGGGCTACACCTTC. The V gene is TRBV7-8, the J gene TRBJ1-2; D gene ambiguous. The germline V gene has CDR1 SGHVS and CDR2 FQNEAQ. Between the trimmed V and J ends, which lost 1 base and 8 bases, there was a span of 8 bases. The CDR3 contains 12 residues.